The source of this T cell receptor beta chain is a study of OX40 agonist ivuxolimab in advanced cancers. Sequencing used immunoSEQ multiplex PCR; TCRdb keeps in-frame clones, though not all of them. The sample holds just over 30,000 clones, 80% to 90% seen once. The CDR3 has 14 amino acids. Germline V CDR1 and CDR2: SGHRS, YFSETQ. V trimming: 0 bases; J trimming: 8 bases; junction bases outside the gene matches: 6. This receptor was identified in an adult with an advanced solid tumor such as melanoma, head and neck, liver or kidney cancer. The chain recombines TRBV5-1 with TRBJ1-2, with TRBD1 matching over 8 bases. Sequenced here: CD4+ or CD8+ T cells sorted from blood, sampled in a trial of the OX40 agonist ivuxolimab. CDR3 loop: CASSLEGRGLGYTF. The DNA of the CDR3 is TGCGCCAGCAGCTTGGAAGGCAGGGGGCTCGGCTACACCTTC.